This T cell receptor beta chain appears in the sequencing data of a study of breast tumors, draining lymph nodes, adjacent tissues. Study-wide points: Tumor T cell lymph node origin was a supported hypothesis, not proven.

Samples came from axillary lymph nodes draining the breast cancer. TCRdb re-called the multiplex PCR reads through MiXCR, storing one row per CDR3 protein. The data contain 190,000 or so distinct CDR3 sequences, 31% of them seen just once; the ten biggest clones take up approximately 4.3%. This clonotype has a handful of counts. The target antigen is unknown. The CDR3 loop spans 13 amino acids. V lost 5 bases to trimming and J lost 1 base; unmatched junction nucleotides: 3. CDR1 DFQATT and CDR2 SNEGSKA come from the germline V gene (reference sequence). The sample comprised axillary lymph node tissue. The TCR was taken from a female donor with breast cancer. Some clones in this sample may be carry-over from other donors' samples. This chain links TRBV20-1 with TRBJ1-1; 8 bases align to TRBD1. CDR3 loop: CSAPDRANTEAFF. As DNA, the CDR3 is TGCAGTGCTCCGGACAGGGCGAACACTGAAGCTTTCTTT.